These T cell receptor beta chains were read from a single sample in a study of somatic mutations in cytotoxic T cells in rheumatoid arthritis. Libraries were prepared by immunoSEQ multiplex PCR; TCRdb keeps only in-frame clonotypes and omits some of them. Of roughly 4,400 clones listed, 70% to 80% are singletons. The sample here was CD8+ T cells sorted from blood, taken at a follow-up visit. All receptors come from a man in his forties or fifties with rheumatoid arthritis. Each CDR3 is given without its conserved first and last residue.

J,V,CDR3
TRBJ2-7,TRBV27,ASSLCPGQIVSYEQY
TRBJ1-1,TRBV28,ASTSEGANMNTEAF
TRBJ1-3,TRBV19,ASTFGGQYSGNTIY
TRBJ2-7,TRBV15,ATSRDWGSSYEQY
TRBJ2-7,TRBV6-5,ASSYASGSNEQY
TRBJ2-2,TRBV5-1,ASKLAGGLTGELF
TRBJ2-5,TRBV6-5,ASRLTGTQETQY
TRBJ1-2,TRBV27,ASSSGGMVYGYT
TRBJ2-3,TRBV12-1,ASSAQLTVALPQY
TRBJ1-3,TRBV9,AWGHVDSGNTIY
TRBJ1-1,TRBV2,ASSVGNTEAF
TRBJ2-7,TRBV5-4,ASSLVGTGGSEQY
TRBJ1-1,TRBV11-2,ASSLDWLTGGVLNTEAF
TRBJ1-5,TRBV7-6,ARRPGHRCRCNQPQH
TRBJ1-2,TRBV27,ASRTGYDGYT
TRBJ1-2,TRBV19,ASSTGGNGYT
TRBJ2-7,TRBV2,ASERTSGIYEQY
TRBJ1-6,TRBV28,ASSPTGGAGSPLH
TRBJ1-5,TRBV7-9,ASSVGYSNQPQH
TRBJ2-3,TRBV28,ASSLWVRGPSTDTQY
TRBJ2-2,TRBV5-5,ASSLARLHTGELF
TRBJ2-2,TRBV4-2,ASSSRQVGRDTGELF
TRBJ2-1,TRBV4-1,ASSPRREGPYNEQF
TRBJ2-3,TRBV9,ASSVESITDTQY
TRBJ1-5,TRBV5-6,ASSLGQTPQPQH
TRBJ2-7,TRBV7-6,ASSAGPNYEQY
TRBJ2-7,TRBV4-3,ASSQDDSGAPYEQY
TRBJ2-1,TRBV27,ASRPQTRRSPYNEQF
TRBJ2-1,TRBV9,ASSPFGGEQF
TRBJ2-7,TRBV7-8,ASSFGLAVSYEQY
TRBJ2-1,TRBV6-6,ASSYSFGTGLF
TRBJ2-1,TRBV7-2,ATQGSIEQF
TRBJ2-6,TRBV7-9,ASSVQGTVNPSGANVLT
TRBJ2-2,TRBV9,ASSEKAGELF
TRBJ2-7,TRBV9,ASSVALAGGPLEQY
TRBJ2-2,TRBV27,ASSFRTSGRTNTGELF
TRBJ2-3,TRBV7-9,ASIPDRGHSDTQY
TRBJ2-1,TRBV2,ASSGASGSYWQF
TRBJ1-2,TRBV28,ASSLQGIGYGYT
TRBJ2-3,TRBV25-1,ASSELGVYTQY
TRBJ2-7,TRBV15,ATSRTSGSYEQY
TRBJ2-3,TRBV27,ASSAKTGVPTDTQY
TRBJ1-3,TRBV7-9,ASSSPQDSGNTIY
TRBJ2-1,TRBV9,ASSVAGGGYNEQF
TRBJ2-7,TRBV6-1,ASSERVDGTDYEQY
TRBJ2-7,TRBV5-4,ASSLKYAYEQY
TRBJ2-1,TRBV7-9,ASAHSESSYNEQF